This T cell receptor beta chain was identified during a study of blood T cell repertoires in COVID-19. Only in-frame clones appear in the TCRdb table, and some are missing; sequencing was by immunoSEQ multiplex PCR. The profile shows roughly 190,000 clones, approximately 80% of them singletons. Sequencing used peripheral blood. The source is a man in his 60s with acute or convalescent COVID-19.

The CDR3 loop is CASSELKGTGGYGYTF. Here the CDR3 DNA reads TGTGCCAGCAGTGAGCTAAAGGGGACAGGGGGCTATGGCTACACCTTC. The rearrangement joins TRBV2 to TRBJ1-2; 11 nucleotides agree with TRBD1. The CDR3 length is 16 residues. The J segment lost 4 bases and the V segment lost 3 bases, leaving 7 bases of the junction unmatched. CDR1 SNHLY and CDR2 FYNNEI come from the germline V gene.